The clone carrying this T cell receptor beta chain was counted a few times. Its antigen is currently unknown. This record comes from a study of cytomegalovirus exposure and HLA in healthy donors. Vbeta (60) and Jbeta (13) primers were used in the PCR. The method was immunoSEQ multiplex PCR; TCRdb's version includes in-frame clones alone and lacks a portion of them. This sample has 110,000 to 150,000 clones; more than 80% occur once, and the top ten carry about 4.3%. CDR1 MDHEN and CDR2 SYDVKM come from the germline V gene. The CDR3 runs 15 residues. Trimming pared 5 bases from V and 1 base from J, leaving 12 bases between. Overall study results and limits: An analysis that came later showed most CMV-associated TCR beta chains appearing HLA-restricted. CMV serostatus was the only immune exposure information that was available. TCR beta chain V- and J-gene trimming was linked, in a later analysis, to a missense variant in DCLRE1C.

Sequencing was done on a sample of PBMCs. V gene TRBV28 combines with J gene TRBJ1-5, with D possibly matching TRBD1 (6 bases). The sequence derives from a woman in her thirties or forties in good health and CMV-seropositive. The CDR3 nucleotides read TGTGCCAGCAGTCGAAGGGGGGGGAGCAATCAGCCCCAGCATTTT. Encoded protein: CASSRRGGSNQPQHF.